The 12 T cell receptor beta chains given below trace back to one sample, sequenced in a study of cytomegalovirus exposure and HLA in healthy donors. In the PCR, 60 Vbeta and 13 Jbeta primers were used. Method: immunoSEQ multiplex PCR; TCRdb's copy keeps in-frame clones and lacks some. The listing records roughly 90,000 clones. Sequencing was done on a sample of PBMCs. These receptors were obtained from a man in his fifties or sixties in good health and CMV-seropositive.

The rearrangement uses TRBV7-9 and TRBJ2-3; 9 bases agree with TRBD2. After removal of 7 bases from V and 2 bases from J, the junction contained 4 bases not matched to a gene. Germline V gives CDR1 SEHNR, CDR2 FQNEAQ (reference sequence). The CDR3 is made up of 14 amino acids. The CDR3 DNA reads TGTGCCAGCACGTCTAGCGGGAACACAGATACGCAGTATTTT. Its translation: CASTSSGNTDTQYF.

The chain uses TRBV9 and TRBJ2-1; 7 bases agree with TRBD2. The germline gives CDR1 SGDLS, CDR2 YYNGEE. This CDR3 is built from 13 residues. The ends lost 7 bases at V and 10 bases at J; junction bases unmatched: 11. CDR3 in amino acids: CASGPLRENEQFF. The DNA for the CDR3 is TGTGCCAGCGGTCCTCTGCGGGAGAACGAGCAGTTCTTC.

The V and J genes are TRBV6-5 and TRBJ2-6, with no clear D. The germline V gene encodes CDR1 MNHEY and CDR2 SVGAGI. Trimming shortened V by 8 bases and J by 1 base, and 6 bases separated the two germline ends. This CDR3 region has 13 residues. The CDR3 nucleotides read TGTGCCAGCCAGGATTCTGGGGCCAACGTCCTGACTTTC. Amino acids: CASQDSGANVLTF.

The chain carries TRBV6-6 and TRBJ2-1; 7 positions agree with TRBD2. This CDR3 spans 13 amino acids. With V trimmed by 6 bases and J by 13 bases, 12 bases remained unmatched. From germline, CDR1 is MNHNY and CDR2 SVGAGI (reference sequence). The CDR3 region is CASSPLRSGGQFF. DNA for the CDR3: TGTGCCAGCAGCCCCTTACGGTCGGGGGGACAGTTCTTC.

The rearrangement uses TRBV5-1 and TRBJ2-3; 11 nucleotides align to TRBD2. CDR1 and CDR2 (germline): SGHRS, YFSETQ. The CDR3 sequence is 16 residues long. V was pared by 6 bases and J by 5 bases, with 11 bases of the junction left unmatched. CDR3 in DNA: TGCGCCAGCATGAGACTAGCGGGATCCTGGGGAGATACGCAGTATTTT. Protein: CASMRLAGSWGDTQYF. Full variable domain (missing parts from reference TRBV5-1 and TRBJ2-3): KAGVTQTPRYLIKTRGQQVTLSCSPISGHRSVSWYQQTPGQGLQFLFEYFSETQRNKGNFPGRFSGRQFSNSRSEMNVSTLELGDSALYLCASMRLAGSWGDTQYFGPGTRLTVL.

This chain links TRBV28 with TRBJ1-2; D is perhaps TRBD1 (6 bases). The CDR3 is 13 amino acids. Germline CDR1 and CDR2: MDHEN and SYDVKM. V lost 6 bases to trimming and J lost 3 bases, with 11 bases between them. In DNA form, the CDR3 reads TGTGCCAGCAGATGGGACAATGACTATGGCTACACCTTC. Its translation is CASRWDNDYGYTF.

This rearrangement joins TRBV29-1 to TRBJ1-1; 7 bases line up with TRBD1. Germline V gene data show CDR1 as SQVTM and CDR2 as ANQGSEA. V shed 4 bases and J 4 bases; nucleotides not matched to a gene: 6. This CDR3 contains 13 residues. This CDR3 reads CSVAGGQSTEAFF. The CDR3 region has the DNA TGCAGCGTTGCCGGGGGACAGAGCACTGAAGCTTTCTTT.

V is TRBV25-1 and J is TRBJ2-3; weak D call: TRBD2 (6 bases). The CDR3 is 14 amino acids. V shed 4 bases and J shed 6 bases, with 14 bases lying between them. Germline loops: CDR1 MGHDK, CDR2 SYGVNS. The CDR3 sequence is CASSALGTRDTQYF. Here the CDR3 DNA reads TGTGCCAGCAGTGCCCTCGGGACTCGGGATACGCAGTATTTT. Supplemented by reference TRBV25-1 and TRBJ2-3, the full variable domain reads EADIYQTPRYLVIGTGKKITLECSQTMGHDKMYWYQQDPGMELHLIHYSYGVNSTEKGDLSSESTVSRIRTEHFPLTLESARPSHTSQYLCASSALGTRDTQYFGPGTRLTVL.

V is TRBV6-1 and J is TRBJ1-5; D might be TRBD1 (6 bases). Looked up from germline, CDR1 is MNHNS and CDR2 is SASEGT. This CDR3 region has 13 residues. Trimming took 2 bases from V and 5 from J, leaving 7 bases between them. CDR3 nucleotide sequence: TGTGCCAGCAGTGAAAAGGGGGATCAGCCCCAGCATTTT. Translating it yields CASSEKGDQPQHF.

The chain is built from TRBV6-5 and TRBJ1-3; no clear D. With 7 bases removed from V and 4 bases from J, the gap between germline ends came to 8 bases. In germline, CDR1 is MNHEY, CDR2 SVGAGI. The CDR3 totals 12 residues. The CDR3 loop is CASKSWGNTIYF. The CDR3 DNA sequence: TGTGCCAGCAAGAGTTGGGGAAACACCATATATTTT.

The genes are TRBV4-2 and TRBJ1-5; tentatively, D is TRBD1 (5 bases). The germline V gene encodes CDR1 LGHNA and CDR2 YNFKEQ. The CDR3 is made up of 14 amino acids. The V end lost 4 bases, the J end lost 5 bases, and 12 bases lay between the germline ends. In DNA, the CDR3 is TGTGCCAGCAGCCGGCAGGGCGGGGATCAGCCCCAGCATTTT. Protein product: CASSRQGGDQPQHF.

CDR3: CASSRIRGGRILETQYF. CDR3 coding DNA: TGTGCCAGCAGCCGTATCCGCGGCGGGAGGATTTTAGAGACCCAGTACTTC. J is TRBJ2-5 and V is TRBV4-2; 8 bases are a match to TRBD2. Looked up from germline, CDR1 is LGHNA and CDR2 is YNFKEQ. J was trimmed by 4 bases and V by 4 bases; bases with no gene match: 14. The CDR3 sequence is 17 residues long.